This T cell receptor beta chain appears in the sequencing data of a study of cytomegalovirus exposure and HLA in healthy donors. Notes on the study in general: Cytomegalovirus-associated status was assigned to 150 to 200 TCR beta chains. For cytomegalovirus status, the classifier reportedly gave diagnoses with high specificity and sensitivity. In vitro data verified three CMV-associated chains as specific for CMV antigens.

On this clone itself: Its specificity is unknown.

Profiling relied on immunoSEQ multiplex PCR, and the TCRdb table lists in-frame clones only, not all of them. The sample lists about 56,000 clones; roughly 89% were seen once. There are 15 residues in the CDR3. The germline V gene encodes CDR1 SNHLY and CDR2 FYNNEI. The V end was cut by 6 bases, the J end by 0 bases, with 13 bases between. This TCR came from a woman under 30 in good health and CMV-seronegative. Sequenced input: PBMCs. V gene TRBV2 combines with J gene TRBJ2-3; tentative D call: TRBD1 (5 bases). DNA of the CDR3: TGTGCCAGCAGGCCGAGGCAGGGAAGCACAGATACGCAGTATTTT. This codes for CASRPRQGSTDTQYF.